This TCR beta chain was sequenced during a study of blood T cell repertoires in COVID-19. About the study: Samples came from the United States, Italy and Spain, spanning acute and convalescent COVID-19. Sample material is recorded as cDNA or gDNA derived from T cells, B-cell-depleted T cells, or PBMCs.

The table came from immunoSEQ multiplex PCR; TCRdb's copy has only in-frame clones and leaves some out. The sample includes tens of thousands of clones, roughly 73% seen only once; the top ten take approximately 50%. V trimming: 9 bases; J trimming: 1 base; junction bases outside the gene matches: 8. Looked up from germline, CDR1 is ENHRY and CDR2 is SYGVKD. CDR3 length: 16 amino acids. The chain has TRBV10-3 and TRBJ2-3; 12 bases align to TRBD1. This receptor was identified in a human donor in a cohort sampled during active COVID-19. What was sequenced was peripheral blood. CDR3 sequence reads: CAIAGTGGYGTDTQYF. The DNA of the CDR3 is TGTGCCATAGCCGGGACAGGGGGCTACGGCACAGATACGCAGTATTTT.